These 6 T cell receptor beta chains were all obtained from the same sample, sequenced in a study of blood T cell repertoires in COVID-19. The data were produced by immunoSEQ multiplex PCR, yet TCRdb's version contains in-frame clones alone and is incomplete. The data show around 150,000 clones, approximately 88% seen once. Sequencing was performed on PBMCs or T cells enriched from blood (not recorded which). These receptors were taken from a man in his 70s who had been exposed to COVID-19.

V is TRBV5-8 and J is TRBJ1-2; 12 nucleotides agree with TRBD1. Per the germline V gene, CDR1 is SGHTS and CDR2 is YDEGEE. The CDR3 has 18 amino acids. After removal of 1 base from V and 8 bases from J, the junction contained 15 bases not matched to a gene. In nucleotides, the CDR3 is TGTGCCAGCAGCTTGTACTCGGGACAGGGGGCCGGTAGAGGCGGCTACACCTTC. Its translation: CASSLYSGQGAGRGGYTF.

Points on this clone: Other DNA sequences within the sample encode an identical CDR3. The genes are TRBV20-1 and TRBJ2-1; D is unresolved. There are 11 residues in the CDR3. The germline V and J ends were trimmed by 0 bases and 10 bases, with 7 bases remaining between them. Germline V CDR1 and CDR2: DFQATT, SNEGSKA (reference sequence). Here the CDR3 DNA reads TGCAGTGCTAGAGACTTGCGCGAGCAGTTCTTC. Encoded protein: CSARDLREQFF.

The CDR3: CASSSTGLGTQYF. CDR3 bases: TGTGCCAGCAGCTCGACAGGGCTCGGGACCCAGTACTTC. The chain couples TRBV11-3 to TRBJ2-5; 7 positions agree with TRBD1. Trimming at V came to 4 bases and at J to 7 bases, leaving 6 bases not matched to a gene. Germline V gene data show CDR1 as SGHNT and CDR2 as YENEEA. The CDR3 loop spans 13 amino acids.

This sequence joins TRBV25-1 and TRBJ1-4, with TRBD1 identical over 7 bases. Germline V gene lookup returns CDR1 MGHDK and CDR2 SYGVNS. The CDR3 extends over 15 amino acids. The V and J ends lost 5 bases and 3 bases, in that order; junction bases with no gene match: 6. The CDR3 DNA reads TGTGCCAGCAGTATCTCCGGGACAGCTAATGAAAAACTGTTTTTT. It translates to CASSISGTANEKLFF. Full variable domain (missing parts from reference TRBV25-1 and TRBJ1-4): EADIYQTPRYLVIGTGKKITLECSQTMGHDKMYWYQQDPGMELHLIHYSYGVNSTEKGDLSSESTVSRIRTEHFPLTLESARPSHTSQYLCASSISGTANEKLFFGSGTQLSVL.

The chain is built from TRBV7-2 and TRBJ1-5; no clear D gene. The CDR3 consists of 15 residues. Germline V gene lookup returns CDR1 SGHTA and CDR2 FQGNSA. Between the trimmed V and J ends, which lost 5 bases and 0 bases, there was a span of 11 bases. For the CDR3, the DNA is TGTGCCAGCAGCCCGGGTCAATATAGCAATCAGCCCCAGCATTTT. Amino acid sequence: CASSPGQYSNQPQHF.

This chain uses TRBV9 with TRBJ1-3, with a tentative D call TRBD1 (5 bases). CDR1 and CDR2 from the germline V gene are SGDLS and YYNGEE. V gave up 4 bases and J gave up 0 bases, with 14 bases separating them. CDR3 length: 16 residues. As DNA, the CDR3 is TGTGCCAGCAGCCCCCAGGGAGGTCTCTCTGGAAACACCATATATTTT. It specifies CASSPQGGLSGNTIYF.